A single sample is the source of the 22 T cell receptor beta chains below, sequenced in a study of shared clonotypes between healthy human individuals. Terminally differentiated effector memory CD45RA+ cells were excluded by CCR7 positive selection of CD45RO-negative cells. Libraries were prepared by immunoSEQ multiplex PCR; TCRdb keeps only in-frame clonotypes and omits some of them. This sample has around 600,000 clones, with approximately 95% found just once. The source material was naive CD8+ T cells sorted from blood. The receptors originated from a woman aged 25 to 45 in good health.

The J gene is TRBJ2-1, the V gene TRBV27; no clear D gene. The CDR3 runs to 13 residues. CDR1 is MNHEY, CDR2 SMNVEV, per germline (reference sequence). Trimming stripped 4 bases from V and 1 base from J, with 5 bases between. CDR3 in DNA: TGTGCCAGCAGTTGGGATTCCTACAATGAGCAGTTCTTC. This codes for CASSWDSYNEQFF.

The rearrangement joins TRBV27 to TRBJ2-7; 8 positions agree with TRBD2. After removal of 0 bases from V and 6 bases from J, the junction contained 10 bases not matched to a gene. The CDR3 extends over 16 amino acids. From germline, CDR1 is MNHEY and CDR2 SMNVEV (reference sequence). The DNA of the CDR3 is TGTGCCAGCAGTTTATCGAGCGGGAGCCTCCGGCTCGAGCAGTACTTC. Amino acid sequence: CASSLSSGSLRLEQYF.

The chain recombines TRBV15 with TRBJ2-1, with D hard to call. Germline loops: CDR1 LNHNV, CDR2 YYDKDF (reference sequence). The V end was cut by 2 bases, the J end by 10 bases, with 18 bases between. This CDR3 contains 15 residues. The CDR3 nucleotides are TGTGCCACCAGCAGATTGTGGACCGAAACAGCGGAGCAGTTCTTC. It yields the protein CATSRLWTETAEQFF.

This chain links TRBV7-2 with TRBJ2-1; 7 nucleotides agree with TRBD2. V lost 6 bases and J lost 9; bases outside the gene matches: 14. CDR3 length equals 15 residues. Germline V lookup: CDR1 SGHTA, CDR2 FQGNSA. The CDR3 is CASSPLAGVLSEQFF. The CDR3 DNA sequence: TGTGCCAGCAGTCCCCTGGCGGGAGTCCTTAGTGAGCAGTTCTTC.

The sample holds one count of this clone. The rearrangement links TRBV21-1 to TRBJ1-1; TRBD1, as called in the table, went unchecked against the DNA. TRBV21-1 corresponds to a pseudogene. The CDR3 covers 12 residues. CDR3 amino acids: CASSKRNREAFF. The CDR3 DNA sequence: TGTGCCAGCAGCAAAAGAAACAGAGAAGCTTTCTTT.

For the CDR3, the DNA is TGTGCCAGCAGCCCCCCGGGACAGGGGGTTGAAGACACCATATATTTT. It yields the protein CASSPPGQGVEDTIYF. V and J are TRBV28 and TRBJ1-3, with 11 bases identical to TRBD1. Per germline, CDR1 MDHEN and CDR2 SYDVKM. The CDR3 is made up of 16 amino acids. With V trimmed by 6 bases and J by 8 bases, 12 bases remained unmatched. Complete variable domain (other parts from reference TRBV28 and TRBJ1-3): DVKVTQSSRYLVKRTGEKVFLECVQDMDHENMFWYRQDPGLGLRLIYFSYDVKMKEKGDIPEGYSVSREKKERFSLILESASTNQTSMYLCASSPPGQGVEDTIYFGEGSWLTVV.

A word on this clone: Within the sample, other DNA sequences also encode this same CDR3. The genes are TRBV28 and TRBJ2-7; perhaps TRBD1 as D (6 bases). CDR1 is MDHEN, CDR2 SYDVKM, per germline. The CDR3 is made up of 14 amino acids. V shed 4 bases and J shed 3 bases, with 13 bases lying between them. DNA for the CDR3: TGTGCCAGCAGTTCAACCGGGACACTCTACGAGCAGTACTTC. It specifies CASSSTGTLYEQYF. Full variable domain (remainder filled in from reference TRBV28 and TRBJ2-7): DVKVTQSSRYLVKRTGEKVFLECVQDMDHENMFWYRQDPGLGLRLIYFSYDVKMKEKGDIPEGYSVSREKKERFSLILESASTNQTSMYLCASSSTGTLYEQYFGPGTRLTVT.

The chain carries TRBV19 and TRBJ1-1, with D possibly TRBD1 on 6 matching bases. The CDR3 consists of 15 residues. Between the trimmed V and J ends, which lost 5 bases and 4 bases, there was a span of 17 bases. CDR1 and CDR2 from the germline V gene are LNHDA and SQIVND (reference sequence). The DNA of the CDR3 is TGTGCCAGTAGTTTTCCCCGGGAGGGGGGCACTGAAGCTTTCTTT. This codes for CASSFPREGGTEAFF.

This clone was observed once. This sequence joins TRBV7-2 and TRBJ2-7; 12 positions match TRBD2. In germline, CDR1 is SGHTA, CDR2 FQGNSA. The J segment lost 2 bases and the V segment lost 5 bases, leaving 10 bases of the junction unmatched. The CDR3 runs 17 residues. CDR3 region: CASSATSGRYSPYEQYF. The CDR3 DNA sequence: TGTGCCAGCAGCGCCACTAGCGGGAGGTACTCCCCCTACGAGCAGTACTTC.

J is TRBJ2-1 and V is TRBV15; D might be TRBD1 (6 bases). The length of the CDR3 is 14 residues. V lost 0 bases and J lost 6, with 9 bases in between. Looked up from germline, CDR1 is LNHNV and CDR2 is YYDKDF (reference sequence). The CDR3 DNA sequence: TGTGCCACCAGCAGAGAGACCAGGGGCAATGAGCAGTTCTTC. The encoded protein is CATSRETRGNEQFF. The whole variable domain, remainder taken from reference TRBV15 and TRBJ2-1, is DAMVIQNPRYQVTQFGKPVTLSCSQTLNHNVMYWYQQKSSQAPKLLFHYYDKDFNNEADTPDNFQSRRPNTSFCFLDIRSPGLGDTAMYLCATSRETRGNEQFFGPGTRLTVL.

V usage is TRBV27 and J usage is TRBJ2-1, with 9 nucleotides matching TRBD2. The CDR3 is 13 residues long. J lost 9 bases, V lost 6 bases, and 6 bases had no gene match. The germline V gene encodes CDR1 MNHEY and CDR2 SMNVEV (reference sequence). For the CDR3, the DNA is TGTGCCAGCAGCCCGGGACTAGCCTTTGAGCAGTTCTTC. This codes for CASSPGLAFEQFF.

This chain connects TRBV7-9 to TRBJ2-5, with D tentatively TRBD1 or TRBD2 (5 bases each). The J call is doubtful: the DNA matches TRBJ2-7 better. Germline V CDR1 and CDR2: SEHNR, FQNEAQ (reference sequence). This CDR3 region has 13 residues. DNA for the CDR3: TGTGCCAGCAGCCCGGGACCATTCTACGAGCAGTACTTC. Translation: CASSPGPFYEQYF.

This rearrangement joins TRBV7-2 to TRBJ2-5; the D is unclear. The J call may be incorrect, as the DNA end agrees better with TRBJ2-7. The length of the CDR3 is 12 residues. CDR1 and CDR2 (germline): SGHTA, FQGNSA. DNA for the CDR3: TGTGCCAGCAGCGGCATCCACTACGAGCAGTACTTC. Its translation: CASSGIHYEQYF.

Of note for this clone: Different DNA sequences within this sample yield the same CDR3. The chain has TRBV28 and TRBJ1-2; a weak D match, TRBD1 (6 bases). This CDR3 is built from 13 residues. CDR1 is MDHEN and CDR2 is SYDVKM in the germline V gene. V was clipped by 0 bases and J by 8 bases, with 10 bases between them. In DNA, the CDR3 is TGTGCCAGCAGTTTATGGACAGGATACGGCTACACCTTC. It yields the protein CASSLWTGYGYTF.

The chain combines TRBV28 with TRBJ2-7; weak D call: TRBD1 (6 bases). Germline V gene sequence: CDR1 MDHEN, CDR2 SYDVKM. The CDR3 length is 14 residues. The V and J ends lost 3 bases and 6 bases respectively, with 15 bases between them. DNA of the CDR3: TGTGCCAGCAGTTTGGGGTTCAGGGGCCGCGAGCAGTACTTC. It translates to CASSLGFRGREQYF.

The chain joins TRBV14 to TRBJ2-5, with 8 bases fitting TRBD1. The CDR3 covers 15 residues. V dropped 1 base and J dropped 2; count of bases not matched to a gene: 3. Germline loops: CDR1 SGHDN, CDR2 FVKESK. The CDR3 here is CASSQGDRGQETQYF. The DNA for the CDR3 is TGTGCCAGCAGCCAAGGCGACAGGGGTCAAGAGACCCAGTACTTC.

This chain links TRBV25-1 with TRBJ2-7; 7 bases agree with TRBD1. V was pared by 2 bases and J by 4 bases, with 5 bases of the junction left unmatched. The CDR3 runs 14 residues. Germline CDR1 MGHDK, CDR2 SYGVNS. The CDR3 protein is CASSEDRDSYEQYF. The DNA for the CDR3 is TGTGCCAGCAGTGAAGACAGGGACAGTTACGAGCAGTACTTC.

In the case of this clone: Distinct nucleotide sequences in the sample also encode this CDR3. The chain is built from TRBV27 and TRBJ2-2, with D perhaps TRBD1 (5 bases). V shed 3 bases and J shed 5 bases, with 7 bases lying between them. Germline V CDR1 and CDR2: MNHEY, SMNVEV (reference sequence). This CDR3 spans 13 amino acids. The CDR3 reads CASSLGRTGELFF. Written as DNA, the CDR3 is TGTGCCAGCAGTTTGGGGCGAACCGGGGAGCTGTTTTTT.

The chain uses TRBV2 and TRBJ2-1, with no clear D. The CDR3 is 16 residues long. V lost 4 bases, J lost 0 bases, and 13 bases lay in between. Germline values: CDR1 SNHLY, CDR2 FYNNEI. The CDR3 DNA reads as TGTGCCAGCAGTGCAGAGCAAACCGTCTCCTACAATGAGCAGTTCTTC. As protein: CASSAEQTVSYNEQFF. Filled out from reference TRBV2 and TRBJ2-1, the complete variable domain reads EPEVTQTPSHQVTQMGQEVILRCVPISNHLYFYWYRQILGQKVEFLVSFYNNEISEKSEIFDDQFSVERPDGSNFTLKIRSTKLEDSAMYFCASSAEQTVSYNEQFFGPGTRLTVL.

V usage is TRBV5-6 and J usage is TRBJ2-5, with D possibly TRBD1 on 5 matching bases. The J call is doubtful: the DNA matches TRBJ2-7 better. Germline loops: CDR1 SGHDT, CDR2 YYEEEE. The CDR3 contains 14 residues. In DNA form, the CDR3 reads TGTGCCAGCAGCGCTCGACAGTCTACCTACGAGCAGTACTTC. Its protein is CASSARQSTYEQYF.

The rearrangement joins TRBV25-1 to TRBJ2-5; a possible D gene is TRBD1 (5 bases). V was shortened by 8 bases and J by 4 bases, with 17 bases between the two germline ends. Germline V lookup: CDR1 MGHDK, CDR2 SYGVNS. The CDR3 runs to 14 residues. The CDR3 is CASSIGVLRETQYF. The DNA for the CDR3 is TGTGCCAGCTCCATAGGGGTTTTGCGAGAGACCCAGTACTTC.

This chain connects TRBV6-6 to TRBJ2-1; D is possibly TRBD2 (6 bases). The CDR3 sequence is 15 residues long. CDR1 and CDR2 from the germline V gene are MNHNY and SVGAGI (reference sequence). V was shortened by 0 bases and J by 4 bases, with 10 bases between the two germline ends. The CDR3 nucleotides are TGTGCCAGCAGTTACTCAGCGGGCGGATACAATGAGCAGTTCTTC. It codes for CASSYSAGGYNEQFF.